This T cell receptor (beta chain) was sequenced for a study of blood T cell repertoires in COVID-19. Original data processing: By means of reference gene primer amplification, nucleated cell counts were estimated. Generated by immunoSEQ multiplex PCR, the TCRdb table keeps only in-frame clones and is missing some. That table is the source of V, J and clone size, and D and trimming were worked out from the DNA. The sample gives 200,000 to 250,000 clones, under 90% of which show up once; 3% to 4% is in the top ten. The TCR originated in a woman aged 55-75 years who had recovered from COVID-19. Sequences were obtained from PBMCs or T cells enriched from blood (not recorded which).

CDR3 DNA: TGTGCCAGCAGCCCGACTAGCGGGGGATACAATGAGCAGTTCTTC. Its translation: CASSPTSGGYNEQFF. The chain uses TRBV7-2 and TRBJ2-1; 12 bases are a match to TRBD2. There are 15 residues in the CDR3. The ends lost 5 bases at V and 4 bases at J; junction bases unmatched: 3. Germline V gives CDR1 SGHTA, CDR2 FQGNSA.